This TCR beta chain was obtained from a study of T cell repertoires in cytomegalovirus infection. This CDR3 spans 15 amino acids. Trimming at V came to 8 bases and at J to 4 bases, leaving 10 bases not matched to a gene. Germline loops: CDR1 SGHTA, CDR2 FQGNSA. A word on this clonotype: This may arise from a read error, as a much more abundant clone is one base away.

TCRdb passed the reads through MiXCR, listing each CDR3 protein once. The sample shows roughly 600,000 distinct CDR3 sequences, about 24% of them seen only once. The rearrangement uses TRBV7-2 and TRBJ1-2, with TRBD1 identical over 10 bases. Sequencing was done on a sample of CD8+ T cells from PBMCs. This sequence originates from a human donor in good health (CMV status not recorded). Some clones in this sample may be carry-over from other donors' samples. The CDR3 bases are TGTGCCAGCGGCGCTCCGGGACAGGGGCGCTATGGCTACACCTTC. Protein product: CASGAPGQGRYGYTF.